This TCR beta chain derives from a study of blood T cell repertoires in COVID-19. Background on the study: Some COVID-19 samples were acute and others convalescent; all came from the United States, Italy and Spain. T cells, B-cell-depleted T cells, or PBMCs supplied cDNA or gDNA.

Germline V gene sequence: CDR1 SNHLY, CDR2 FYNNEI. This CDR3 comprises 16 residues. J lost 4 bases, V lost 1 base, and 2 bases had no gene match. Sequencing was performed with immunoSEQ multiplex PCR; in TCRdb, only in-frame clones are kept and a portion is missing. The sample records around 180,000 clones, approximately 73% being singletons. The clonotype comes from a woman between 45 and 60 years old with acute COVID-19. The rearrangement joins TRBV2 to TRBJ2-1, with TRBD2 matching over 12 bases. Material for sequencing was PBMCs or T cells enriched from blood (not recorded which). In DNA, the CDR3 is TGTGCCAGCAGTGAAGGACTAGCGGGGGATTACAATGAGCAGTTCTTC. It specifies CASSEGLAGDYNEQFF.